The present TCR beta chain was sequenced within a study of spatial heterogeneity in lung cancer. This clonotype came up a few times. Its antigen remains unidentified. Using its own MiXCR run on the 5' RACE reads, TCRdb lists one record per CDR3 protein. The table lists 13,000 or so distinct CDR3 sequences, around 6% of them singletons. General study findings and limits: It was found that expanded intratumoral alpha and beta TCR counts tracked tumor mutation counts. Coverage of tumor T cells, an estimated figure, was about 7.5% for alpha and about 13% for beta chains.

Time point noted: sample taken at primary tumor resection. The CDR3 totals 16 residues. The germline V gene has CDR1 SQVTM and CDR2 ANQGSEA. The ends were cut back, 4 bases at V and 7 bases at J, with 25 bases in the middle. This sequence joins TRBV29-1 and TRBJ1-1, with D possibly TRBD1 on 6 matching bases. This receptor was obtained from a female donor with early-stage non-small cell lung cancer. Sequencing used lung tumor tissue, obtained at surgery. The chain's CDR3 is CSVAQQGVLPPFEAFF. In DNA, the CDR3 is TGCAGCGTTGCCCAACAGGGCGTACTGCCCCCGTTTGAAGCTTTCTTT.